The 3 T cell receptor beta chains reported below all come from one sample, sequenced in a study of blood T cell repertoires in COVID-19 (TCRdb year 2020). To prepare the library, the immunoSEQ multiplex PCR assay was applied. In its TCRdb copy, this immuneACCESS table keeps in-frame sequences only and misses some clones. Where compared with another copy, unresolved V genes explain less than half of these, and the others have no known cause. Within this sample are hundreds of thousands of clones, with approximately 90% of them counted one time only. The ten largest clones represent 0.2% to 0.3% of the sample. The sample was peripheral blood. Receptors originate from a woman aged 18 to 35 with acute or convalescent COVID-19.

The chain combines TRBV29-1 with TRBJ2-2; TRBD2 might be the D (5 bases). Germline CDR1 is SQVTM and CDR2 is ANQGSEA. This CDR3 comprises 13 residues. V was pared by 4 bases and J by 5 bases, with 11 bases between. CDR3 residues: CSVAAAETGELFF. The CDR3 DNA sequence: TGCAGCGTTGCAGCGGCGGAGACCGGGGAGCTGTTTTTT.

J is TRBJ2-7 and V is TRBV11-3; TRBD1 matches at 7 bases. Germline loops: CDR1 SGHNT, CDR2 YENEEA. J was trimmed by 6 bases and V by 5 bases; bases with no gene match: 4. The CDR3 has 12 residues. CDR3 nucleotides: TGTGCCAGCAGCAACAGGGGTAGCGAGCAGTACTTC. Residues: CASSNRGSEQYF. Full variable domain (outside the CDR3, taken from reference TRBV11-3 and TRBJ2-7): EAGVVQSPRYKIIEKKQPVAFWCNPISGHNTLYWYLQNLGQGPELLIRYENEEAVDDSQLPKDRFSAERLKGVDSTLKIQPAELGDSAVYLCASSNRGSEQYFGPGTRLTVT.

The chain's CDR3 is CASSPRDRAFGNTIYF. The CDR3 coding sequence is TGTGCCAGCAGTCCCCGGGACAGGGCATTCGGAAACACCATATATTTT. The genes are TRBV6-2 or TRBV6-3 and TRBJ1-3, with 9 bases aligning to TRBD1. The CDR3 contains 16 residues. From germline, CDR1 is MNHEY and CDR2 SVGEGT. Trimming removed 5 bases from V and 4 bases from J; junction bases left unmatched: 9.